The 31 T cell receptor beta chains in this list originate from one sample, sequenced in a study of cytomegalovirus exposure and HLA in healthy donors. 13 Jbeta primers and 60 Vbeta primers were used for the PCR. TCRdb keeps only in-frame clones here, not all; method: immunoSEQ multiplex PCR. The table lists some 130,000 clones, approximately 80% of them singletons. The specimen sequenced was PBMCs. The receptor source for this set is a man aged 25-45 years in good health and CMV-seronegative.

V gene TRBV2 combines with J gene TRBJ2-2; 9 bases line up with TRBD2. CDR1 and CDR2 from the germline V gene are SNHLY and FYNNEI. Germline trimming cut 10 bases from V and 7 bases from J; bases unmatched to any gene: 10. This CDR3 has 14 amino acids. For the CDR3, the DNA is TGTGCCACGGGGGCGGGAGGGCCGGTCGGGGAGCTGTTTTTT. As protein: CATGAGGPVGELFF.

This clone was seen once. The chain couples TRBV10-1 to TRBJ2-2; D is unclear. The germline V gene encodes CDR1 WNHNN and CDR2 SYGVQD (reference sequence). This CDR3 spans 14 amino acids. Trimming pared 3 bases from V and 0 bases from J, leaving 5 bases between. The CDR3 DNA reads TGCGCCAGCAGTGACGTAGCGAACACCGGGGAGCTGTTTTTT. Translating gives CASSDVANTGELFF.

The genes are TRBV10-3 and TRBJ1-2; possibly TRBD1 for D (5 bases). This CDR3 is 15 amino acids long. Germline CDR1 is ENHRY and CDR2 is SYGVKD. The V and J ends lost 0 bases and 5 bases respectively, with 13 bases between them. The CDR3 nucleotides read TGTGCCATCAGTGAGTCCTGGGTAAGGGGTTATGGCTACACCTTC. Translated: CAISESWVRGYGYTF.

This clone was detected once. The chain joins TRBV15 to TRBJ1-4; D is perhaps TRBD1 (6 bases). The CDR3 runs 17 residues. Germline assignment: CDR1 LNHNV and CDR2 YYDKDF (reference sequence). Trimming removed 0 bases from V and 0 bases from J, with 11 bases in between. The CDR3, as DNA: TGTGCCACCAGCAGAGATCAAAGGACAGCAACTAATGAAAAACTGTTTTTT. It encodes CATSRDQRTATNEKLFF.

The CDR3 protein is CASSLAAGTYEQYF. CDR3 sequence (DNA): TGTGCCAGCAGCTTAGCCGCAGGAACCTACGAGCAGTACTTC. V gene TRBV7-2 combines with J gene TRBJ2-7; D is ambiguous. Trimming pared 0 bases from V and 2 bases from J, leaving 8 bases between. From germline, CDR1 is SGHTA and CDR2 FQGNSA. The CDR3 is made up of 14 amino acids.

V usage is TRBV28 and J usage is TRBJ1-5; the D is unclear. Trimming stripped 4 bases from V and 4 bases from J, with 5 bases between. CDR1 is MDHEN, CDR2 SYDVKM, per germline. The CDR3 sequence is 12 residues long. The CDR3 nucleotides read TGTGCCAGCAGTTATCCAAATCAGCCCCAGCATTTT. Amino acids: CASSYPNQPQHF.

The genes are TRBV19 and TRBJ2-7; 7 nucleotides line up with TRBD1. Germline loops: CDR1 LNHDA, CDR2 SQIVND (reference sequence). Trimming at V came to 6 bases and at J to 3 bases, leaving 5 bases not matched to a gene. This CDR3 is 13 amino acids long. CDR3 protein: CASRRQGGYEQYF. The CDR3 nucleotides are TGTGCCAGTAGGAGACAGGGCGGCTACGAGCAGTACTTC.

As for this clone: One end of the junction does not line up with germline, which may come from a read error. V and J are TRBV6-4 and TRBJ2-3; 10 bases fit TRBD1. In germline, CDR1 is MRHNA, CDR2 SNTAGT. This CDR3 has 15 amino acids. CDR3: CTSRDRGHPSDTQYF. CDR3 nucleotide sequence: TGTACCAGCAGGGACAGGGGACACCCTTCAGATACGCAGTATTTT.

V gene TRBV5-1 combines with J gene TRBJ1-3, with TRBD1 matching 9 bases. The germline V gene has CDR1 SGHRS and CDR2 YFSETQ. The CDR3 consists of 13 residues. Trimming removed 4 bases from V and 4 bases from J; junction bases left unmatched: 0. The DNA for the CDR3 is TGCGCCAGCAGCGGACAGGGGGGAAACACCATATATTTT. Its translation is CASSGQGGNTIYF.

V gene TRBV7-9 combines with J gene TRBJ2-5; the D gene is possibly TRBD2 (5 bases). CDR1 and CDR2 (germline): SEHNR, FQNEAQ (reference sequence). V gave up 3 bases and J gave up 1 base, with 9 bases separating them. This CDR3 region has 14 residues. CDR3 in DNA: TGTGCCAGCAGCTTCGGGGTCTCCCAAGAGACCCAGTACTTC. Its translation is CASSFGVSQETQYF.

The CDR3 spells CASSYQGTGANVLTF. In DNA, the CDR3 is TGTGCCAGCAGCTACCAGGGAACTGGGGCCAACGTCCTGACTTTC. The J gene is TRBJ2-6, the V gene TRBV14, with D possibly matching TRBD1 (5 bases). This CDR3 contains 15 residues. In germline, CDR1 is SGHDN, CDR2 FVKESK. Trimming stripped 5 bases from V and 2 bases from J, with 10 bases between.

This clone showed up just a few times. The chain has TRBV27 and TRBJ1-3; D not certain. With 3 bases removed from V and 2 bases from J, the gap between germline ends came to 14 bases. The CDR3 has 16 residues. The V gene's germline CDR1 is MNHEY and CDR2 SMNVEV (reference sequence). The CDR3 protein is CASSFSLRSAGNTIYF. CDR3 DNA: TGTGCCAGCAGTTTCTCGTTGCGGAGTGCTGGAAACACCATATATTTT.

The rearrangement links TRBV7-2 to TRBJ2-1; 8 bases map to TRBD2. V was clipped by 4 bases and J by 7 bases; unmatched bases: 0. Germline V lookup: CDR1 SGHTA, CDR2 FQGNSA. This CDR3 has 12 residues. The CDR3 protein is CASSSSGNEQFF. CDR3 DNA: TGTGCCAGCAGCTCTAGCGGGAATGAGCAGTTCTTC.

This chain connects TRBV7-2 to TRBJ2-1, with a weak D call TRBD1 (6 bases). CDR1 SGHTA and CDR2 FQGNSA come from the germline V gene. V was trimmed by 0 bases and J by 2 bases, leaving 8 bases between them. CDR3 length equals 15 residues. CDR3 in DNA: TGTGCCAGCAGCTTAGCCTGGGACACCTACAATGAGCAGTTCTTC. Amino acid sequence: CASSLAWDTYNEQFF.

The chain couples TRBV7-9 to TRBJ2-2; D perhaps matches TRBD2 (7 bases). The CDR3 consists of 17 residues. V lost 5 bases, J lost 4 bases, and 20 bases lay in between. Germline V CDR1 and CDR2: SEHNR, FQNEAQ (reference sequence). CDR3 protein: CASSLGGPLAVTGELFF. CDR3 in DNA: TGTGCCAGCAGCCTAGGGGGGCCGCTAGCGGTCACCGGGGAGCTGTTTTTT.

In its sample, this clone was seen a few times. V gene TRBV2 combines with J gene TRBJ2-1; 11 nucleotides match TRBD2. The CDR3 has 15 residues. Trimming removed 6 bases from V and 1 base from J; junction bases left unmatched: 2. CDR1 is SNHLY, CDR2 FYNNEI, per germline. The CDR3 is CASRVAGGSYNEQFF. In DNA form, the CDR3 reads TGTGCCAGCAGGGTAGCGGGAGGGTCCTACAATGAGCAGTTCTTC. Together with reference TRBV2 and TRBJ2-1, the CDR3 gives the full variable domain: EPEVTQTPSHQVTQMGQEVILRCVPISNHLYFYWYRQILGQKVEFLVSFYNNEISEKSEIFDDQFSVERPDGSNFTLKIRSTKLEDSAMYFCASRVAGGSYNEQFFGPGTRLTVL.

The rearrangement joins TRBV28 to TRBJ2-7; 7 nucleotides align to TRBD2. From germline, CDR1 is MDHEN and CDR2 SYDVKM. Losses at the gene ends were 7 bases for V and 0 bases for J; bases not matched to a gene: 9. The CDR3 is 15 amino acids. The CDR3 region is CASNVGGGLSYEQYF. The CDR3 nucleotides are TGTGCCAGCAACGTTGGGGGAGGGCTCTCCTACGAGCAGTACTTC.

This clone was observed a handful of times. The chain carries TRBV15 and TRBJ1-5; a possible D gene is TRBD1 (5 bases). The CDR3 sequence is 16 residues long. Germline V CDR1 and CDR2: LNHNV, YYDKDF (reference sequence). Trimming pared 3 bases from V and 5 bases from J, leaving 17 bases between. CDR3 nucleotides: TGTGCCACCAGCAGCGGTCAGGGAACTCGGGATCAGCCCCAGCATTTT. Residues: CATSSGQGTRDQPQHF.

The rearrangement joins TRBV27 to TRBJ2-1, with 9 nucleotides matching TRBD2. Germline values: CDR1 MNHEY, CDR2 SMNVEV (reference sequence). This CDR3 has 15 amino acids. The V gene end was trimmed by 2 bases and the J gene end by 7 bases; junction bases not matched to a gene: 6. This CDR3 reads CASSLHSGSWNEQFF. The CDR3 nucleotides are TGTGCCAGCAGTTTACATAGCGGGAGTTGGAATGAGCAGTTCTTC.

The rearrangement uses TRBV6-5 and TRBJ1-4, with D tentatively TRBD1 (5 bases). CDR3 length: 13 amino acids. V was pared by 5 bases and J by 8 bases, with 12 bases between. Germline V lookup: CDR1 MNHEY, CDR2 SVGAGI. The CDR3 spells CASSNQEGEKLFF. The CDR3 coding sequence is TGTGCCAGCAGTAATCAGGAGGGGGAAAAACTGTTTTTT.

This chain joins TRBV2 and TRBJ2-2; 8 bases fit TRBD2. V lost 7 bases, J lost 5 bases, and 12 bases stayed unmatched. CDR1 is SNHLY and CDR2 is FYNNEI in the germline V gene. CDR3 length equals 16 residues. CDR3: CASKIRAGGVTGELFF. The CDR3 region has the DNA TGTGCCAGCAAGATCAGGGCGGGAGGAGTAACCGGGGAGCTGTTTTTT.

The genes are TRBV5-1 and TRBJ2-3; TRBD2 matches at 8 bases. V trimming: 4 bases; J trimming: 4 bases; junction bases outside the gene matches: 8. CDR1 and CDR2 from the germline V gene are SGHRS and YFSETQ. This CDR3 is built from 15 residues. CDR3 loop: CASSRGTSTPDTQYF. CDR3 in DNA: TGCGCCAGCAGCCGAGGGACTAGTACACCAGATACGCAGTATTTT.

This clone was observed a few times. The rearrangement joins TRBV4-3 to TRBJ2-3; 9 positions match TRBD2. In germline, CDR1 is LGHNA, CDR2 YSLEER. CDR3 length: 17 residues. V was clipped by 0 bases and J by 4 bases; unmatched bases: 8. Written as DNA, the CDR3 is TGCGCCAGCAGCCAAGATTCGGGGCTAGCGGGACCAGATACGCAGTATTTT. As protein: CASSQDSGLAGPDTQYF.

This sequence joins TRBV28 and TRBJ1-1; tentatively, D is TRBD1 (5 bases). In germline, CDR1 is MDHEN, CDR2 SYDVKM. The CDR3 is made up of 16 amino acids. The V end was cut by 1 base, the J end by 4 bases, with 16 bases between. DNA for the CDR3: TGTGCCAGCAGTTTATTCCGGGGGGTCTTCGGCACTGAAGCTTTCTTT. Its translation is CASSLFRGVFGTEAFF.

This clone was counted a few times. This chain uses TRBV7-8 with TRBJ2-2; D not resolved. The CDR3 contains 17 residues. Germline-derived CDR1 and CDR2 are SGHVS and FQNEAQ. Trimming shortened V by 2 bases and J by 0 bases, and 13 bases separated the two germline ends. As DNA, the CDR3 is TGTGCCAGCAGCTTACGTCCCGCTAGTTCGAACACCGGGGAGCTGTTTTTT. Its protein product is CASSLRPASSNTGELFF.

The chain links TRBV7-9 to TRBJ1-1; TRBD1 matches at 10 bases. Trimming at V came to 5 bases and at J to 3 bases, leaving 6 bases not matched to a gene. Germline loops: CDR1 SEHNR, CDR2 FQNEAQ (reference sequence). CDR3 length equals 15 residues. The CDR3 is CASSLRQGAHTEAFF. As DNA, the CDR3 is TGTGCCAGCAGCCTCAGACAGGGGGCTCACACTGAAGCTTTCTTT.

J is TRBJ2-3 and V is TRBV6-5, with 7 bases that match TRBD2. Trimming removed 0 bases from V and 1 base from J; junction bases left unmatched: 4. This CDR3 spans 16 amino acids. Per the germline V gene, CDR1 is MNHEY and CDR2 is SVGAGI. The CDR3: CASSYSGGTRTDTQYF. CDR3 in DNA: TGTGCCAGCAGTTACTCGGGAGGGACCCGCACAGATACGCAGTATTTT.

Concerning this clone itself: At one end the junction does not follow the germline gene, possibly because of a read error. The CDR3 region has the DNA TGTGCCAGCAGCCAAGAACTAGCGGGATCCTGCGAGCAGTACTTC. Protein: CASSQELAGSCEQYF. This chain joins TRBV4-2 and TRBJ2-7; 10 bases map to TRBD2. Germline CDR1 LGHNA, CDR2 YNFKEQ. This CDR3 is built from 15 residues.

There are a few counts of this clone. The chain links TRBV19 to TRBJ1-5, with no clear D. Trimming removed 3 bases from V and 7 bases from J, with 10 bases in between. Germline V gene data show CDR1 as LNHDA and CDR2 as SQIVND (reference sequence). The CDR3 spans 13 residues. The CDR3 coding sequence is TGTGCCAGTAGTATCTCGAGCCGGCAGCCCCAGCATTTT. Translated, it gives CASSISSRQPQHF.

This chain links TRBV10-3 with TRBJ2-1; TRBD1 matches 7 bases. Germline V CDR1 and CDR2: ENHRY, SYGVKD. CDR3 length: 17 amino acids. The ends lost 0 bases at V and 7 bases at J; junction bases unmatched: 12. The CDR3 region is CAISESTGRRGSNEQFF. Written as DNA, the CDR3 is TGTGCCATCAGTGAGTCGACGGGGCGCAGGGGGTCGAATGAGCAGTTCTTC.

On this clone itself: At one end the junction does not follow the germline gene, possibly because of a read error. The gene calls are TRBV7-9 and TRBJ1-1, with 7 bases lining up with TRBD1. CDR3 size: 12 residues. Germline assignment: CDR1 SEHNR and CDR2 FQNEAQ (reference sequence). This chain's CDR3 is CSSSLEDREAFF. The CDR3 DNA reads as TGTTCCAGCAGCTTAGAGGACAGGGAAGCTTTCTTT.